These T cell receptor beta chains were read from a single sample in a study of naive and memory T cell subsets. TCRdb redid the calling of the UMI-ligation and nested PCR reads with MiXCR, one entry per CDR3 protein. In the table there are 150,000 or so distinct CDR3 sequences, 22% of which are singletons. Sequencing input: naive CD4+ T cells from blood. The source of these receptors is a human donor in good health. Both conserved end residues are part of each CDR3. The D gene is left open where the match is weak. Clone size is shown for a subset of rows, as once, few, many or a class of expanded clone.

clone size	J gene	V gene	D gene	CDR3 protein
many	TRBJ2-3	TRBV29-1	TRBD2	CSGAGGPSDTQYF
few	TRBJ2-7	TRBV3-1	TRBD2	CASSQVKGLANVGQYF
few	TRBJ2-1	TRBV15	TRBD2	CATSRDGTSFNEQFF
many	TRBJ2-1	TRBV29-1	.	CSVAASGSRYEQFF
.	TRBJ2-1	TRBV12-3/TRBV12-4	TRBD2	CASSLAGGRVNEQFF
.	TRBJ2-1	TRBV15	TRBD2	CATSRGGTSGSYEQFF
few	TRBJ2-5	TRBV18	.	CASSPPNPGRWETQYF
few	TRBJ1-1	TRBV12-3/TRBV12-4	.	CASSLLADTEAFF
few	TRBJ2-2	TRBV19	.	CASARWPSGTGELFF
.	TRBJ2-7	TRBV28	.	CASSFPTGSSYEQYF
.	TRBJ2-7	TRBV18	.	CASSPSLAETYEQYF
few	TRBJ2-1	TRBV5-1	TRBD1	CASRSDRVPNNEQFF
few	TRBJ1-6	TRBV5-1	.	CASSFGQGGSPLHF
.	TRBJ1-5	TRBV12-3/TRBV12-4	TRBD1	CASSPRTGPREPQHF
few	TRBJ2-7	TRBV9	.	CASSVAADTYEQYF
.	TRBJ1-1	TRBV24-1	.	CATSDFGGARAFF